This TCR beta chain was found in a study of shared clonotypes between healthy human individuals. Study observations and caveats: Though the depth was large, rarefaction showed that sorted-subset sequencing was incomplete.

Each cell subset's genomic DNA was divided evenly among several immunoSEQ plates. Sequencing used immunoSEQ multiplex PCR; TCRdb keeps in-frame clones, though not all of them. The table records some 2,500,000 clones, around 92% of them present only once. The CDR3 runs 17 residues. J was trimmed by 1 base and V by 5 bases; bases with no gene match: 10. Germline CDR1 and CDR2: SGHVS and FQNEAQ. Turning to this clone: Its antigen remains unknown.

Donors, healthy HIV-negative adults, lacked recent acute infections or vaccinations. This chain joins TRBV7-8 and TRBJ2-2; 7 positions agree with TRBD2. The sample comprised naive CD4+ T cells from PBMCs. Subset reported: CD45RA+ positively selected. This sequence was found in a man aged 18 to 30 in good health. Some clones in this sample may be carry-over from other donors' samples. The CDR3 coding sequence is TGTGCCAGCAGCCCCCGGGGAGCGGGGAAGAACACCGGGGAGCTGTTTTTT. Translated, it gives CASSPRGAGKNTGELFF.